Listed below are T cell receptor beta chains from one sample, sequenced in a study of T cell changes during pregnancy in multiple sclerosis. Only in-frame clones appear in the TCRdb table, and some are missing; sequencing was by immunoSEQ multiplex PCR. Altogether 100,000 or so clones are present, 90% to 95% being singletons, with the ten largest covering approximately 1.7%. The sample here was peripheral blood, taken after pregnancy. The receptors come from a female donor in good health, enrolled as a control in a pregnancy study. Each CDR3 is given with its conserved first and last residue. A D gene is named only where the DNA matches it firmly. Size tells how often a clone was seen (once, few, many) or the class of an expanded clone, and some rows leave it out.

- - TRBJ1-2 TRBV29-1 TGCAGCGTTGGGGAACCCTCCGGGGGGAAAGACGGTGGCTACACCTTC CSVGEPSGGKDGGYTF
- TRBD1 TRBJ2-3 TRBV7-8 TGTGCCAGCAGCTACCTGACAGGGTCGAGCACAGATACGCAGTATTTT CASSYLTGSSTDTQYF
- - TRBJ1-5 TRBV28 TGTGCCAGCCGTTCCCCAGGGAAAAGCAATCAGCCCCAGCATTTT CASRSPGKSNQPQHF
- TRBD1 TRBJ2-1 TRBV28 TGTGCCAGCAGTCCCCTTGTGTTGGACAGGGGGCGCAACAATGAGCAGTTCTTC CASSPLVLDRGRNNEQFF
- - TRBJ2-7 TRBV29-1 TGCAGCGTTTCTAGCTTTCTGGGCTACGAGCAGTACTTC CSVSSFLGYEQYF
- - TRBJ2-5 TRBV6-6 TGTGCCAGCAGTTACCCTGGGACTGAAGAGACCCAGTACTTC CASSYPGTEETQYF
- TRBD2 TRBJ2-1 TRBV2 TGTGCCAGCAGTGAAGCGATTAGCGGGAGGAATGAGCAGTTCTTC CASSEAISGRNEQFF
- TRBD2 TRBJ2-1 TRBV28 TGTGCCAGCAGTATGCCGGGACTAGGAGGGAATGAGCAGTTCTTC CASSMPGLGGNEQFF
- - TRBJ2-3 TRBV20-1 TGCAGTGCTATCAGGGGAGATACGCAGTATTTT CSAIRGDTQYF
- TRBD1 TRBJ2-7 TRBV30 TGTGCCTGGGCGGGACAAGGACAGGGTGGCGAGCAGTACTTC CAWAGQGQGGEQYF
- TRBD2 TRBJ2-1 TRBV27 TGTGCCAGCAGCCCGATCTTAGCGGGAGAGAAGAGGAATGAGCAGTTCTTC CASSPILAGEKRNEQFF
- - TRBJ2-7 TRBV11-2 TGTGCCAGCGGACTATTCTCCTACGAGCAGTACTTC CASGLFSYEQYF
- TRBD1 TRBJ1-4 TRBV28 TGTGCCAGCAGAAAACAGGGGGGAGGCGATGAAAAACTGTTTTTT CASRKQGGGDEKLFF
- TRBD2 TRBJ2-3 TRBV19 TGTGCCAGTACCCCGACCGGGACTAGCGGCACAGATACGCAGTATTTT CASTPTGTSGTDTQYF
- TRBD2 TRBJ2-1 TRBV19 TGTGCCAGTATCCAGGGCGGGGGCAATGAGCAGTTCTTC CASIQGGGNEQFF
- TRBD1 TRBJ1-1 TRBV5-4 TGTGCCAGCAGCCCCCGGACAGGAAAGAACACTGAAGCTTTCTTT CASSPRTGKNTEAFF
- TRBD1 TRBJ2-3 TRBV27 TGTGCCAGCAGTCCCGGGACAGGGGCGGGCACAGATACGCAGTATTTT CASSPGTGAGTDTQYF
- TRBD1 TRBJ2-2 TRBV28 TGTGCCAGCAGTTGGGGACAGGGTGTCGGGGAGCTGTTTTTT CASSWGQGVGELFF
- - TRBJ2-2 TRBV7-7 TGTGCTAGCAGCTTAATGCGGGGGAACACCGGGGAGCTGTTTTTT CASSLMRGNTGELFF
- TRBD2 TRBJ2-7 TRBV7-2 TGTGCCAGCAGCTTAGGACTAGCGGGAGGCGAGCAGTACTTC CASSLGLAGGEQYF
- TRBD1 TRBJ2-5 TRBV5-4 TGTGCCAGCAGCACAGACAGGGCGGAGACCCAGTACTTC CASSTDRAETQYF
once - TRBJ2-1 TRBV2 TGTGCCAGCAGTGAAGGGGTTCTGGGGGGAGGTGGGCAGTTCTTC CASSEGVLGGGGQFF